These 23 T cell receptor beta chains came from one sample sequenced in a study of T cells in Graves' hyperthyroidism and ophthalmopathy. Amplified TCR beta CDR3 regions derived from RNA transcripts. A set of HTBI primers served as the primers for a first-round RT-PCR of the TCR CDR3. TCRdb passed the multiplex PCR reads through MiXCR, listing each CDR3 protein once. The sample consists of 620,000 or so distinct CDR3 sequences, 13% to 15% of them appearing once. The sequenced material came from blood. These receptors came from a woman in her forties or fifties with Graves' ophthalmopathy.

Ten or more counts support this clonotype. V and J are TRBV7-9 and TRBJ2-5; 7 positions match TRBD2. Germline V gene sequence: CDR1 SEHNR, CDR2 FQNEAQ (reference sequence). The CDR3 spans 16 residues. V gave up 0 bases and J gave up 2 bases; unmatched junction bases: 6. The chain's CDR3 is CASSLAPLADQETQYF. The CDR3 DNA is TGTGCCAGCAGCTTAGCGCCGCTAGCGGATCAAGAGACCCAGTACTTC.

This clonotype was observed at least ten times. The chain carries TRBV12-3 or TRBV12-4 and TRBJ1-5; 10 nucleotides align to TRBD1. This CDR3 spans 16 amino acids. V trimming: 5 bases; J trimming: 4 bases; junction bases outside the gene matches: 8. CDR3 sequence reads: CASSAQTGGVNQPQHF. The DNA for the CDR3 is TGTGCCAGCAGTGCACAGACAGGGGGCGTGAATCAGCCCCAGCATTTT.

Many counts were recorded for this clonotype. The chain couples TRBV18 to TRBJ1-4, with 7 bases that match TRBD1. J lost 5 bases, V lost 0 bases, and 3 bases had no gene match. Germline CDR1 is KGHSH and CDR2 is LQKENI. The CDR3 sequence is 15 residues long. Written as DNA, the CDR3 is TGTGCCAGCTCACCACCGACAGGGATCAATGAAAAACTGTTTTTT. Translating it yields CASSPPTGINEKLFF.

This chain connects TRBV15 to TRBJ1-5, with TRBD1 matching over 8 bases. Losses at the gene ends were 1 base for V and 7 bases for J; bases not matched to a gene: 6. In germline, CDR1 is LNHNV, CDR2 YYDKDF (reference sequence). The CDR3 spans 15 residues. The CDR3 region has the DNA TGTGCCACCAGCAGAGCCAGGGGGCTTCGGCAGCCCCAGCATTTT. The encoded protein is CATSRARGLRQPQHF.

This clonotype was counted ten times or more. The chain employs TRBV20-1 and TRBJ2-7, with TRBD2 matching over 9 bases. J gave up 7 bases and V 0 bases, and 7 bases lay outside the gene matches. From germline, CDR1 is DFQATT and CDR2 SNEGSKA (reference sequence). This CDR3 has 14 residues. This chain's CDR3 is CSARELAGKEEQYF. CDR3 nucleotides: TGCAGTGCTAGAGAACTAGCGGGCAAGGAGGAGCAGTACTTC.

This clonotype was seen repeatedly, ten times or more. V usage is TRBV20-1 and J usage is TRBJ2-3; the D gene is possibly TRBD2 (6 bases). V was trimmed by 1 base and J by 0 bases, leaving 14 bases between them. CDR3 length equals 16 residues. Germline loops: CDR1 DFQATT, CDR2 SNEGSKA (reference sequence). The CDR3 loop is CSARGNRDSSTDTQYF. The DNA of the CDR3 is TGCAGTGCTAGAGGTAACCGGGACTCAAGCACAGATACGCAGTATTTT.

This clonotype was counted only a few times. The chain links TRBV20-1 to TRBJ1-2; 8 bases agree with TRBD1. With V trimmed by 5 bases and J by 4 bases, 12 bases remained unmatched. Germline assignment: CDR1 DFQATT and CDR2 SNEGSKA (reference sequence). There are 15 residues in the CDR3. This CDR3 reads CSALEWTGRPYGYTF. The CDR3 DNA reads TGCAGTGCTCTCGAGTGGACAGGGCGACCCTATGGCTACACCTTC.

This clonotype was counted ten times or more. The V call is TRBV28, the J call TRBJ2-2; TRBD1 matches at 7 bases. The J segment lost 4 bases and the V segment lost 4 bases, leaving 3 bases of the junction unmatched. The length of the CDR3 is 14 residues. The germline V gene has CDR1 MDHEN and CDR2 SYDVKM. In DNA form, the CDR3 reads TGTGCCAGCAGTTCACAGGGGATCACCGGGGAGCTGTTTTTT. It specifies CASSSQGITGELFF.

This clonotype has ten or more counts. The V and J genes are TRBV12-3 or TRBV12-4 and TRBJ1-2, with 7 bases fitting TRBD1. V lost 5 bases and J lost 3; bases outside the gene matches: 6. The CDR3 has 14 amino acids. CDR3 bases: TGTGCCAGCAGTCGGGACAGCTATTACTATGGCTACACCTTC. This gives the protein CASSRDSYYYGYTF.

This clonotype appeared a few times. The chain carries TRBV19 and TRBJ2-2; 10 positions match TRBD2. With 6 bases clipped from V and 1 base from J, the junction kept 2 bases outside the gene matches. CDR1 LNHDA and CDR2 SQIVND come from the germline V gene (reference sequence). The CDR3 has 15 residues. The CDR3 sequence: CASSRLAGNTGELFF. The CDR3 DNA reads as TGTGCCAGTAGCAGACTAGCGGGGAACACCGGGGAGCTGTTTTTT.

This clonotype was recorded only once. This clone may be a read error of a much larger clone one base away. The chain uses TRBV20-1 and TRBJ1-5; tentative D call: TRBD1 (6 bases). The CDR3 extends over 12 amino acids. V lost 3 bases and J lost 5, with 8 bases in between. Germline assignment: CDR1 DFQATT and CDR2 SNEGSKA (reference sequence). This CDR3 reads CSASSGDQPQHF. In nucleotides, the CDR3 is TGCAGTGCTAGTTCAGGGGATCAGCCCCAGCATTTT.

This clonotype was counted at least ten times. The gene calls are TRBV6-6 and TRBJ2-7; no reliable D call. Trimming cost V 2 bases and J 4 bases, with 6 bases left between them. CDR1 and CDR2 from the germline V gene are MNHNY and SVGAGI (reference sequence). This CDR3 has 12 amino acids. CDR3 nucleotides: TGTGCCAGCAGTTACAAGGGTTACGAGCAGTACTTC. It yields the protein CASSYKGYEQYF.

At least ten counts were recorded for this clonotype. The chain is built from TRBV7-3 and TRBJ1-1, with a possible D match to TRBD1 (5 bases). The CDR3 spans 15 residues. V was clipped by 1 base and J by 0 bases, with 9 bases between them. The germline V gene encodes CDR1 SGHTA and CDR2 FQGTGA. CDR3 sequence: CASSLSYRLNTEAFF. The CDR3 DNA reads as TGTGCCAGCAGCTTAAGTTACAGGTTGAACACTGAAGCTTTCTTT. The full variable domain, with the rest looked up from reference TRBV7-3 and TRBJ1-1, is GAGVSQTPSNKVTEKGKYVELRCDPISGHTALYWYRQSLGQGPEFLIYFQGTGAADDSGLPNDRFFAVRPEGSVSTLKIQRTERGDSAVYLCASSLSYRLNTEAFFGQGTRLTVV.

This clonotype has a count of ten or more. This chain links TRBV11-3 with TRBJ2-7, with TRBD2 identical over 10 bases. The germline V gene encodes CDR1 SGHNT and CDR2 YENEEA. CDR3 length: 16 residues. After removal of 4 bases from V and 2 bases from J, the junction contained 8 bases not matched to a gene. CDR3 bases: TGTGCCAGCAGCTCGCCGGGTAGCGGGAGGACCTACGAGCAGTACTTC. This encodes CASSSPGSGRTYEQYF.

This clonotype occurred many times. The chain employs TRBV4-2 and TRBJ2-7; D perhaps matches TRBD2 (5 bases). V lost 0 bases, J lost 3 bases, and 12 bases lay in between. Germline V gene lookup returns CDR1 LGHNA and CDR2 YNFKEQ. This CDR3 is 15 amino acids long. CDR3: CASSQDRVGSYEQYF. The CDR3, as DNA: TGTGCCAGCAGCCAAGATCGCGTGGGGAGCTACGAGCAGTACTTC.

In its sample, this clonotype was seen a few times. This sequence joins TRBV13 and TRBJ2-5, with unresolved D. The CDR3 covers 14 residues. In germline, CDR1 is PRHDT, CDR2 FYEKMQ (reference sequence). Trimming cost V 7 bases and J 1 base, with 13 bases left between them. The CDR3 protein is CASNSHQPQETQYF. CDR3 nucleotide sequence: TGTGCCAGCAACTCCCACCAGCCCCAAGAGACCCAGTACTTC.

There are many counts of this clonotype. In DNA form, the CDR3 reads TGTGCCAGCAGCCAAGCTACTAGTTCTGAGCAGTACTTC. Protein: CASSQATSSEQYF. This chain links TRBV14 with TRBJ2-7; tentatively, D is TRBD2 (5 bases). Germline V gives CDR1 SGHDN, CDR2 FVKESK. Trimming cost V 1 base and J 7 bases, with 11 bases left between them. The CDR3 loop spans 13 amino acids.

This clonotype was seen at least ten times. The rearrangement links TRBV5-8 to TRBJ2-7; a possible D gene is TRBD1 (6 bases). V lost 4 bases and J 2 bases, leaving 10 bases between the germline ends. CDR1 SGHTS and CDR2 YDEGEE come from the germline V gene. The CDR3 runs 13 residues. The chain's CDR3 is CASSMTGTYEQYF. The CDR3 nucleotides read TGTGCCAGCAGCATGACAGGAACCTACGAGCAGTACTTC.

This clonotype was counted ten times or more. The rearrangement links TRBV28 to TRBJ2-7; 10 positions agree with TRBD1. Trimming removed 5 bases from V and 7 bases from J; junction bases left unmatched: 5. The germline V gene encodes CDR1 MDHEN and CDR2 SYDVKM. This CDR3 region has 13 residues. CDR3 sequence reads: CASSTGTGEEQYF. The CDR3, as DNA: TGTGCCAGCAGTACCGGGACAGGGGAGGAGCAGTACTTC.

A few counts support this clonotype. The chain recombines TRBV20-1 with TRBJ2-4; no reliable D call. Germline CDR1 reads DFQATT; CDR2 reads SNEGSKA (reference sequence). This CDR3 spans 14 amino acids. The germline V and J ends were trimmed by 2 bases and 5 bases, with 13 bases remaining between them. DNA of the CDR3: TGCAGTGCTAGACGCGAGTCTAGGGAAAACATTCAGTACTTC. Translated, it gives CSARRESRENIQYF.

V is TRBV19 and J is TRBJ2-1, with D unresolved. The ends were cut back, 3 bases at V and 1 base at J, with 10 bases in the middle. CDR1 LNHDA and CDR2 SQIVND come from the germline V gene (reference sequence). The CDR3 has 15 amino acids. In DNA, the CDR3 is TGTGCCAGTAGTATTATAGGGAATTCCTACAATGAGCAGTTCTTC. This sequence encodes CASSIIGNSYNEQFF. Looking up the rest from reference TRBV19 and TRBJ2-1 gives the full variable domain: DGGITQSPKYLFRKEGQNVTLSCEQNLNHDAMYWYRQDPGQGLRLIYYSQIVNDFQKGDIAEGYSVSREKKESFPLTVTSAQKNPTAFYLCASSIIGNSYNEQFFGPGTRLTVL.

This clonotype was seen a few times. The chain has TRBV3-2 and TRBJ2-1; the table's D call TRBD2 went unverified against the DNA. TRBV3-2 is assigned pseudogene status. The CDR3 totals 20 residues. This CDR3 reads CASSQLIGLAGVHCDNEQFF. In nucleotides, the CDR3 is TGTGCCAGCAGCCAATTAATTGGACTAGCGGGAGTCCACTGTGACAATGAGCAGTTCTTC.

This clonotype was detected only a few times. The rearrangement uses TRBV4-3 and TRBJ2-3; D is undetermined. The CDR3 spans 15 residues. Germline V CDR1 and CDR2: LGHNA, YSLEER. Trimming stripped 1 base from V and 2 bases from J, with 10 bases between. CDR3: CASSQVVQPTDTQYF. The DNA for the CDR3 is TGCGCCAGCAGCCAAGTAGTCCAGCCCACAGATACGCAGTATTTT.